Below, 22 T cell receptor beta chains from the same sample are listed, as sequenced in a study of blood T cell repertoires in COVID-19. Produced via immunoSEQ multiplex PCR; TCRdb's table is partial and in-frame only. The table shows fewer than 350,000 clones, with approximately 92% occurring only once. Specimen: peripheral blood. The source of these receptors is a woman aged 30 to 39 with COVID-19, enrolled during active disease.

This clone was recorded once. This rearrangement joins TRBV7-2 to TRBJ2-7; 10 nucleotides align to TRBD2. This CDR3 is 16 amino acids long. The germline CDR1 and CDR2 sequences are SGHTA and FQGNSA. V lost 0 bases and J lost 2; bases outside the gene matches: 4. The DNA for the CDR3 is TGTGCCAGCAGCTTAGCATCTAGCGGGGGCGCCTACGAGCAGTACTTC. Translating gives CASSLASSGGAYEQYF.

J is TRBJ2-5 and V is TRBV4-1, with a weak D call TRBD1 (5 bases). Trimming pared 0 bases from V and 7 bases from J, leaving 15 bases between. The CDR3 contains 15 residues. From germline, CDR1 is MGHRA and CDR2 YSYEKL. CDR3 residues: CASSQDPTGAWTQYF. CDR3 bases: TGCGCCAGCAGCCAAGATCCCACAGGAGCCTGGACCCAGTACTTC.

As DNA, the CDR3 is TGTGCCAGCAGCTTCGAACAGGGCCACGAGCAGTACTTC. Its protein is CASSFEQGHEQYF. The V call is TRBV7-3, the J call TRBJ2-7, with D tentatively TRBD1 (6 bases). CDR3 size: 13 residues. The ends were cut back, 3 bases at V and 5 bases at J, with 11 bases in the middle. Germline CDR1 is SGHTA and CDR2 is FQGTGA.

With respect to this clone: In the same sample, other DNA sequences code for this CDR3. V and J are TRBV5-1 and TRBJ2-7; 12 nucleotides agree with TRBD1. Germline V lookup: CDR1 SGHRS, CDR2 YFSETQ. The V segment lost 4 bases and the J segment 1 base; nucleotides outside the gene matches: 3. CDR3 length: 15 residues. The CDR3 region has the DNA TGCGCCAGCAGCCTGGGACAGGGGGCTTCCTACGAGCAGTACTTC. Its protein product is CASSLGQGASYEQYF.

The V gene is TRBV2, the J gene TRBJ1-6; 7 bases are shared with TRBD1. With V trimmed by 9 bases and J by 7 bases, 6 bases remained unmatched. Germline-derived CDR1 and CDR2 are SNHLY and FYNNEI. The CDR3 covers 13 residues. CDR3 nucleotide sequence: TGTGCCAGTTCGACAGGGTCCAATTCACCCCTCCACTTT. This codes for CASSTGSNSPLHF.

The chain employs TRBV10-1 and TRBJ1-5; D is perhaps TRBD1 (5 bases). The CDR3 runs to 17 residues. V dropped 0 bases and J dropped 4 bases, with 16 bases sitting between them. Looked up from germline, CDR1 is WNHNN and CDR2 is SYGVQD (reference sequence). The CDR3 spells CASSESVCGGGNQPQHF. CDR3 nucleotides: TGCGCCAGCAGTGAGTCTGTCTGCGGCGGGGGGAATCAGCCCCAGCATTTT.

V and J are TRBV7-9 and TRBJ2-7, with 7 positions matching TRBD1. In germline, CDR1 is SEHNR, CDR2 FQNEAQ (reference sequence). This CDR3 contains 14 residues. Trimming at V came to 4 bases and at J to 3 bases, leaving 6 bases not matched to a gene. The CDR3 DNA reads TGTGCCAGCAGCTCCCGACAGGGCCTCTACGAGCAGTACTTC. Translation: CASSSRQGLYEQYF.

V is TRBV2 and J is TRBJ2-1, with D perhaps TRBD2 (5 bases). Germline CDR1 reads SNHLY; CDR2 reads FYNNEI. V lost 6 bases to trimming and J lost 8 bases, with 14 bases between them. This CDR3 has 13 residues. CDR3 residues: CASREADWDEQFF. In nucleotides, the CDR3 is TGTGCCAGCAGGGAGGCGGACTGGGATGAGCAGTTCTTC.

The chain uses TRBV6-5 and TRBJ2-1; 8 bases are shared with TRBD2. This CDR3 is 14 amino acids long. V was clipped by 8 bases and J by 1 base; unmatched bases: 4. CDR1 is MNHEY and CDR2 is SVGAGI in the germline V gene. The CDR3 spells CASGGGRSYNEQFF. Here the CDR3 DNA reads TGTGCCAGCGGGGGCGGGAGGTCCTACAATGAGCAGTTCTTC.

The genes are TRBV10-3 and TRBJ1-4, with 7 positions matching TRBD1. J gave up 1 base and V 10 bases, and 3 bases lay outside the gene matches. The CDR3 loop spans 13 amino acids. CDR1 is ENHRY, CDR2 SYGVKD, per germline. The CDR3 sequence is CATSGGTNEKLFF. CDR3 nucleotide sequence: TGTGCCACCTCAGGGGGAACTAATGAAAAACTGTTTTTT.

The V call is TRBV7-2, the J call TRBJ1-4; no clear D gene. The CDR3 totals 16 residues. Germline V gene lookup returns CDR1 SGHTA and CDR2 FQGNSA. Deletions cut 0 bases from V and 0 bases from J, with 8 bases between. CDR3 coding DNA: TGTGCCAGCAGCTTAGCGGGCGCCGCAACTAATGAAAAACTGTTTTTT. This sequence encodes CASSLAGAATNEKLFF.

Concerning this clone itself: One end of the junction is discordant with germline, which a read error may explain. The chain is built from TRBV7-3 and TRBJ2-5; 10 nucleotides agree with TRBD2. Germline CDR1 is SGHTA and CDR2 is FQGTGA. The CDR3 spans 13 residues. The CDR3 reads CASSLASGSVINF. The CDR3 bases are TGTGCCAGCAGCTTAGCTAGCGGGAGTGTTATAAACTTC.

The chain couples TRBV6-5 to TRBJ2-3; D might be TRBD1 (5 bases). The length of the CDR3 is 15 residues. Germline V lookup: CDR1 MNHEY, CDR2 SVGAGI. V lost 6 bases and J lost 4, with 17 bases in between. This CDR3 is CASRAGRHSADTQYF. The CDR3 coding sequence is TGTGCCAGCAGGGCAGGGCGACATAGTGCAGATACGCAGTATTTT.

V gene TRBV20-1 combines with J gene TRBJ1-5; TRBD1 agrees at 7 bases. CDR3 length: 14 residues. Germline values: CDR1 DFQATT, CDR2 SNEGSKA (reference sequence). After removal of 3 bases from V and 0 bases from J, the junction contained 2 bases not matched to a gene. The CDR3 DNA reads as TGCAGTGCTAGTGGACAGGATAGCAATCAGCCCCAGCATTTT. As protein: CSASGQDSNQPQHF.

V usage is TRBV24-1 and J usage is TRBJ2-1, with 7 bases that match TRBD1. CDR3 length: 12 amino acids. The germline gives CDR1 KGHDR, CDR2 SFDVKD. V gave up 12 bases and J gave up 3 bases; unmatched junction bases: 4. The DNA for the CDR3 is TGTGCCGCCGGGACAGTCTACAATGAGCAGTTCTTC. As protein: CAAGTVYNEQFF.

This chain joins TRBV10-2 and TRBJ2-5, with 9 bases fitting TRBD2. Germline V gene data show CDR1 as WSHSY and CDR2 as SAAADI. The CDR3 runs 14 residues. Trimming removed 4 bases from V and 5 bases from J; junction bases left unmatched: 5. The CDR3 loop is CASSVSGRSETQYF. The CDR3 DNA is TGCGCCAGCAGTGTAAGCGGGAGGAGTGAGACCCAGTACTTC.

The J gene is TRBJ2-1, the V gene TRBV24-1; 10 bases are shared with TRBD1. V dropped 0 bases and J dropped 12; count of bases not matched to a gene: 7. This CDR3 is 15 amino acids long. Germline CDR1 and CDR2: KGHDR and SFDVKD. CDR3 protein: CATSDLRGQGWGQFF. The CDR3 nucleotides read TGTGCCACCAGTGATTTGCGGGGACAGGGGTGGGGGCAGTTCTTC.

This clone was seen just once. CDR3 bases: TGTGCCAGCAGTTTCTCCAACACCATATATTTT. It encodes CASSFSNTIYF. This chain joins TRBV12-3 or TRBV12-4 and TRBJ1-3; D uncertain. The CDR3 is made up of 11 amino acids. The V end lost 3 bases, the J end lost 7 bases, and 4 bases lay between the germline ends.

The CDR3 DNA reads TGTGCCATCAGTGAGTCGGTCGGACACAATCAGCCCCAGCATTTT. Amino acids: CAISESVGHNQPQHF. The V call is TRBV10-3, the J call TRBJ1-5; a possible D gene is TRBD1 (5 bases). The CDR3 runs 15 residues. CDR1 is ENHRY and CDR2 is SYGVKD in the germline V gene. V gave up 0 bases and J gave up 3 bases, with 9 bases separating them.

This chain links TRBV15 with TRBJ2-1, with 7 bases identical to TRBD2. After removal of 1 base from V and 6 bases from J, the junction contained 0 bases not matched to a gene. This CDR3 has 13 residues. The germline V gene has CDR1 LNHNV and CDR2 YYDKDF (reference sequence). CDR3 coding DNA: TGTGCCACCAGCAGAGGCGGGAGCAATGAGCAGTTCTTC. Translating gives CATSRGGSNEQFF.

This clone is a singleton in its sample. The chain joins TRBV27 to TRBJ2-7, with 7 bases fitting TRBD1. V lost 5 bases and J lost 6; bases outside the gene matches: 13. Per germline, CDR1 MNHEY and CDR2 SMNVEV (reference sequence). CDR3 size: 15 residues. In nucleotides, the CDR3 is TGTGCCAGCAGTCCTGTCCGGGACAGTGGGGCCGAGCAGTACTTC. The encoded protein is CASSPVRDSGAEQYF.

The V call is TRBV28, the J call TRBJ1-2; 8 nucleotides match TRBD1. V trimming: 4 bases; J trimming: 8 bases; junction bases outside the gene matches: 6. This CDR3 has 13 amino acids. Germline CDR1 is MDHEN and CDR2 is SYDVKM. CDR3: CASSSGQGRGYTF. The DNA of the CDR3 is TGTGCCAGCAGTTCAGGACAGGGACGCGGCTACACCTTC.